This T cell receptor (beta chain) was captured in a study of blood T cell repertoires in COVID-19. Trimming took 7 bases from V and 4 from J, leaving 17 bases between them. The CDR3 has 15 amino acids. Germline CDR1 is SGHTA and CDR2 is FQGNSA. Measured with immunoSEQ multiplex PCR; TCRdb has only the in-frame clones, and not every one. The table includes around 250,000 clones, roughly 90% detected once. Sequencing was done on a sample of peripheral blood. The clonotype comes from a man aged 55 to 69 with acute or convalescent COVID-19. The V call is TRBV7-2, the J call TRBJ2-1, with D perhaps TRBD1 (6 bases). CDR3 sequence (DNA): TGTGCCAGCACCCTTAGTCCCACAGGGTACAATGAGCAGTTCTTC. It is translated as CASTLSPTGYNEQFF.